A selection of T cell receptor beta chains follows, all from one sample in a study of Ad26.COV2.S vaccination and SARS-CoV-2 variants. TCRdb's table, derived via immunoSEQ multiplex PCR, lists solely in-frame clones and lacks some. The table has fewer than 300,000 clones, approximately 89% seen once; the top ten hold roughly 3.5%. The sample here was peripheral blood, taken in a trial of Ad26.COV2.S vaccine versus placebo. The receptors were gathered from a person aged 18-65 years who received the Ad26.COV2.S COVID-19 vaccine or a placebo. Both conserved end residues are part of each CDR3. The D gene is left open where the match is weak. Some rows mark clone size as missing; the rest say once, few, many or name a class of expanded clone.

TRBD1	TRBV7-2	once	TRBJ2-3	TGTGCCAGCAGCTTGGCGATGACAGGGTTGGATACGCAGTATTTT	CASSLAMTGLDTQYF
.	TRBV27	once	TRBJ1-5	TGTGCCAGCAGTTTAGGGCATCCGACAAATCAGCCCCAGCATTTT	CASSLGHPTNQPQHF
.	TRBV20-1	.	TRBJ1-6	TGCAGTGCTAGTTCAGGGAGCGATAATTCACCCCTCCACTTT	CSASSGSDNSPLHF
TRBD1	TRBV5-1	.	TRBJ2-7	TGCGCCAGCAGCCCGGGACAGGACCCCTACGAGCAGTACTTC	CASSPGQDPYEQYF
.	TRBV5-6	.	TRBJ1-2	TGTGCCAGCAGCTTGGTGGGGGGTGATGGCTACACCTTC	CASSLVGGDGYTF
TRBD2	TRBV10-3	.	TRBJ2-7	TGTGCCATCAGTCGGACTAGCGGGCCGAGCTCCTACGAGCAGTACTTC	CAISRTSGPSSYEQYF
.	TRBV11-3	once	TRBJ2-7	TGTGCCAGCAGCTTAGCCGGGAACTCCTACGAGCAGTACTTC	CASSLAGNSYEQYF
TRBD1	TRBV10-3	.	TRBJ2-3	TGTGCCATCAGGGGACAGGGGGCCAGCACAGATACGCAGTATTTT	CAIRGQGASTDTQYF
.	TRBV19	.	TRBJ1-1	TGTGCCAGTAGTATTGGTGCCTGGAACACTGAAGCTTTCTTT	CASSIGAWNTEAFF
TRBD1	TRBV9	.	TRBJ2-7	TGTGCCAGCAGCGTAGGAACTGCAGGGGGCGAGCAGTACTTC	CASSVGTAGGEQYF
.	TRBV7-2	.	TRBJ2-7	TGTGCCAGCAGCTTAGGAGGGGACTCCTACGAGCAGTACTTC	CASSLGGDSYEQYF
.	TRBV20-1	.	TRBJ1-2	TGCAGTGTCAACCATGGCTATGGCTACACCTTC	CSVNHGYGYTF
.	TRBV2	.	TRBJ2-7	TGTGCCAGCAGTGTAACCACAGGGTATTACGAGCAGTACTTC	CASSVTTGYYEQYF
.	TRBV3-1/TRBV3-2	.	TRBJ1-2	TGTGCCAGCAGCCAAGAGGGGCAGGGTGATTATGGCTACACCTTC	CASSQEGQGDYGYTF
.	TRBV19	few	TRBJ2-7	TGTGCCAGTAGTAAATCGGTCCGATTTTACGAGCAGTACTTC	CASSKSVRFYEQYF
TRBD1	TRBV30	.	TRBJ1-2	TGTGCCTGGAGTGTACAAAGTACGAGGGGGCCGGGCTACACCTTC	CAWSVQSTRGPGYTF
.	TRBV5-4	.	TRBJ1-1	TGTGCCAGCAGCCCCCCGGGGGGGCGCCCAGGTCAAGCTTTCTTT	CASSPPGGRPGQAFF
.	TRBV3-1/TRBV3-2	.	TRBJ1-1	TGTGCCAGCAGCCAAGGACCGGGGTTTTCCGCTGAAGCTTTCTTT	CASSQGPGFSAEAFF
.	TRBV19	.	TRBJ2-4	TGTGCCAGTAGTATCTCGGGAAGATGGAACATTCAGTACTTC	CASSISGRWNIQYF
.	TRBV6-1	.	TRBJ2-7	TGTGCCAGCAGTGATCCAGGGCCCTACGAGCAGTACTTC	CASSDPGPYEQYF
.	TRBV18	.	TRBJ1-2	TGTGCCAGCTCACCCCTGGAGGGCTGGTATGGCTACACCTTC	CASSPLEGWYGYTF
.	TRBV19	.	TRBJ1-2	TGTGCCAGTAGTATAAACCCGGACACACCCTATGGCTACACCTTC	CASSINPDTPYGYTF
TRBD1	TRBV6-6	.	TRBJ1-6	TGTGCCAGCAGTTACTCAGGACAGGGTAAATCCTCACCCCTCCACTTT	CASSYSGQGKSSPLHF
.	TRBV3-1/TRBV3-2	.	TRBJ2-2	TGTGCCAGCAGCCAAGTGGCAGGGGATTATCCCGGGGAGCTGTTTTTT	CASSQVAGDYPGELFF
TRBD1	TRBV19	.	TRBJ1-2	TGTGCCAGTAGTATAGGGGACAGTATCTATGGCTACACCTTC	CASSIGDSIYGYTF
.	TRBV6-4	.	TRBJ2-7	TGTGCCAACCCACAGCCGACAATAGAGTCCTACGAGCAGTACTTC	CANPQPTIESYEQYF
.	TRBV28	.	TRBJ1-2	TGTGCCAGCAGTCAGCCTGGCGGTAATGGCTACACCTTC	CASSQPGGNGYTF
.	TRBV9	.	TRBJ1-4	TGTGCCAGCAGCGTAGGACCAGGGACTGAAAAACTGTTTTTT	CASSVGPGTEKLFF
TRBD1	TRBV6-5	.	TRBJ2-7	TGTGCCAGCGGCGGCGGACAGGGGGCTGTGTACGAGCAGTACTTC	CASGGGQGAVYEQYF
.	TRBV2	.	TRBJ1-5	TGTGCCAGCACCGGGCCCTCTAGCAATCAGCCCCAGCATTTT	CASTGPSSNQPQHF
TRBD2	TRBV2	.	TRBJ2-7	TGTGCCAGCAGACCTACCGGGACTAGCGGGAGGGCGCAGTACTTC	CASRPTGTSGRAQYF
.	TRBV28	.	TRBJ2-5	TGTGCCAGCAGCCAAGCTCGGAGGGCTCCTAATAATCAAGAGACCCAGTACTTC	CASSQARRAPNNQETQYF
.	TRBV7-2	.	TRBJ2-6	TGTGCCAGCAGCTTATTGGGGCTCTCTGGGGCCAACGTCCTGACTTTC	CASSLLGLSGANVLTF
.	TRBV28	.	TRBJ1-2	TGTGCCAGCAGTCCACTACAGCAGGGCCCTAACTATGGCTACACCTTC	CASSPLQQGPNYGYTF
TRBD2	TRBV5-4	.	TRBJ2-2	TGTGCCAGCAGCTTGACGGGAGGGCCTATTATCGGGGAGCTGTTTTTT	CASSLTGGPIIGELFF
TRBD1	TRBV7-8	.	TRBJ1-5	TGTGCCAGCAGCTTAGAGGTAGGGGGCCGCAATCAGCCCCAGCATTTT	CASSLEVGGRNQPQHF
TRBD1	TRBV7-8	.	TRBJ1-2	TGTGCCAGCAGCCGGGAGACAGGGTGGAATAACTATGGCTACACCTTC	CASSRETGWNNYGYTF
.	TRBV7-8	.	TRBJ2-1	TGTGCCAGCAGCTTAGTGCCTAGCGATGGGTACAATGAGCAGTTCTTC	CASSLVPSDGYNEQFF
.	TRBV5-5	.	TRBJ1-4	TGTGCCAGCAGCTTTGGCGGGGCAACTAATGAAAAACTGTTTTTT	CASSFGGATNEKLFF
.	TRBV28	.	TRBJ1-2	TGTGCCAGCAGCCTGGTACAAGGAACTGGCTACACCTTC	CASSLVQGTGYTF
.	TRBV24-1	.	TRBJ1-2	TGTGCCACCAGTGATTCCTCAGATTACTACACCTTC	CATSDSSDYYTF
.	TRBV5-4	.	TRBJ1-2	TGTGCCAGCAGCATCACAGGGAACGGCTACACCTTC	CASSITGNGYTF
TRBD1	TRBV5-4	.	TRBJ1-2	TGTGCCAGCAGCCTAAACAGGGGGCTTAGGTATGGCTACACCTTC	CASSLNRGLRYGYTF
TRBD1	TRBV10-1	few	TRBJ1-1	TGCGCCAGCGCGCCTCAAACCCGGCCCGGGACAGGGAACACTGAAGCTTTCTTT	CASAPQTRPGTGNTEAFF